Listed below are T cell receptor beta chains from one sample, sequenced in a study of T cell responses to AZD1222 COVID-19 vaccine. Generated by immunoSEQ multiplex PCR, the TCRdb table keeps only in-frame clones and is missing some. The sample holds roughly 150,000 clones; 80% to 95% are singletons and the top ten take roughly 2.3%. The material sequenced was peripheral blood, taken on day 0 of AZD1222 vaccination. The receptors were sampled from an adult in good health. CDR3s include the opening cysteine and the closing phenylalanine or tryptophan. The D gene is left open where the match is weak.

J gene: TRBJ2-3; V gene: TRBV5-4; D gene: NA; CDR3 DNA: TGTGCCAGCAGCTTCCTCGGGGTCACAGATACGCAGTATTTT; CDR3 protein: CASSFLGVTDTQYF
J gene: TRBJ2-5; V gene: TRBV12-3/TRBV12-4; D gene: NA; CDR3 DNA: TGTGCCAGCAGCCCCGGGACCGAAGAGACCCAGTACTTC; CDR3 protein: CASSPGTEETQYF
J gene: TRBJ2-2; V gene: TRBV2; D gene: NA; CDR3 DNA: TGTGCCAGCACCACGGTGGCGGGGACCGGGGAGCTGTTTTTT; CDR3 protein: CASTTVAGTGELFF
J gene: TRBJ1-6; V gene: TRBV7-2; D gene: NA; CDR3 DNA: TGTGCCAGCAGCCCAGGTGGACAAGGTTCACCCCTCCACTTT; CDR3 protein: CASSPGGQGSPLHF
J gene: TRBJ1-2; V gene: TRBV7-8; D gene: NA; CDR3 DNA: TGTGCCAGCAGCTTAGCCAGCAGGGGTGGATATGGCTACACCTTC; CDR3 protein: CASSLASRGGYGYTF
J gene: TRBJ1-2; V gene: TRBV18; D gene: NA; CDR3 DNA: TGTGCCAGCTCATTAGGGTCTAATGGCTACACCTTC; CDR3 protein: CASSLGSNGYTF
J gene: TRBJ2-1; V gene: TRBV29-1; D gene: TRBD2; CDR3 DNA: TGCAGCGTTGAAAGTAGGCTAGCGGTCTACAATGAGCAGTTCTTC; CDR3 protein: CSVESRLAVYNEQFF
J gene: TRBJ1-4; V gene: TRBV7-9; D gene: TRBD1; CDR3 DNA: TGTGCCAGCAGGCAGGGGGGAACAGGTGAAAAACTGTTTTTT; CDR3 protein: CASRQGGTGEKLFF
J gene: TRBJ2-2; V gene: TRBV7-2; D gene: NA; CDR3 DNA: TGTGCCAGCACCAAGAACTCGTACGGGGAGCTGTTTTTT; CDR3 protein: CASTKNSYGELFF
J gene: TRBJ1-2; V gene: TRBV6-4; D gene: TRBD1; CDR3 DNA: TGTGCCAGCAGCCCCCAGGGGGGGGCAGGGGCGAACTATGGCTACACCTTC; CDR3 protein: CASSPQGGAGANYGYTF
J gene: TRBJ1-1; V gene: TRBV11-2; D gene: TRBD1; CDR3 DNA: TGTGCCAGCAGCCCAGACAGGGTGAACACTGAAGCTTTCTTT; CDR3 protein: CASSPDRVNTEAFF
J gene: TRBJ2-1; V gene: TRBV25-1; D gene: NA; CDR3 DNA: TGTGCCAGCAGTGAAAGGGGGGAGCAGTACAATGAGCAGTTCTTC; CDR3 protein: CASSERGEQYNEQFF
J gene: TRBJ1-1; V gene: TRBV6-1; D gene: NA; CDR3 DNA: TGTGCCAGCAGTGAACAAGCCATTGTATTGAACACTGAAGCTTTCTTT; CDR3 protein: CASSEQAIVLNTEAFF
J gene: TRBJ1-1; V gene: TRBV11-2; D gene: TRBD1; CDR3 DNA: TGTGCCAGCAGCTTAGCCGGCAGGGGGTCCAAAATGAACACTGAAGCTTTCTTT; CDR3 protein: CASSLAGRGSKMNTEAFF